A selection of T cell receptor beta chains follows, all from one sample in a study of blood T cell repertoires in COVID-19. Some clones are missing from TCRdb's copy, which holds only in-frame ones; the method was immunoSEQ multiplex PCR. The profile shows some 240,000 clones, 75% to 85% of them singletons. The sample consisted of peripheral blood. Receptors were obtained from a woman of 80 years or more with COVID-19, enrolled during active disease. CDR3s include the opening cysteine and the closing phenylalanine or tryptophan. Fields, in order: J gene, CDR3 length, clone size, V gene, D gene, CDR3 DNA, CDR3 protein. D genes are given only for firm matches. The size entry is marked missing in some rows and otherwise reads once, few, many or a size class.

TRBJ2-3	12	once	TRBV3-1/TRBV3-2	-	TGTGCCAGCAGCCCTGAGATGAATACGCAGTATTTT	CASSPEMNTQYF
TRBJ2-4	15	-	TRBV28	TRBD1	TGTGCCAGCAGTCCTCCGGGACAGCCCTATAACATTCAGTACTTC	CASSPPGQPYNIQYF
TRBJ1-3	15	-	TRBV28	TRBD1	TGTGCCAGCACCCTCGGACAGGGGAGTGGAAACACCATATATTTT	CASTLGQGSGNTIYF
TRBJ2-1	15	-	TRBV5-1	-	TGCGCCAGCAGCTCCTCGGCGGGGAACTACAATGAGCAGTTCTTC	CASSSSAGNYNEQFF
TRBJ2-2	16	-	TRBV2	TRBD2	TGTGCCAGCAGTCGGCTAGCGGGGGGGAACACCGGGGAGCTGTTTTTT	CASSRLAGGNTGELFF
TRBJ2-2	15	-	TRBV7-3	TRBD2	TGTGCCAGCACTCGGGGTAGCGGGGGTACCGGGGAGCTGTTTTTT	CASTRGSGGTGELFF
TRBJ1-6	13	-	TRBV3-1/TRBV3-2	-	TGTGCCAGCAGCCCCCGCCCAGGGTCACCCCTCCACTTT	CASSPRPGSPLHF
TRBJ1-5	14	once	TRBV2	TRBD1	TGTGCCAGTCAGACCGGGACAGGGGATCAGCCCCAGCATTTT	CASQTGTGDQPQHF
TRBJ2-7	14	-	TRBV6-2/TRBV6-3	-	TGTGCCAGCAGTTTGGAACGGACTCTATACGAGCAGTACTTC	CASSLERTLYEQYF
TRBJ1-1	16	few	TRBV6-6	TRBD1	TGTGCCAGCACCCCCGGAGGGGGCAGGGGTAACACTGAAGCTTTCTTT	CASTPGGGRGNTEAFF
TRBJ2-1	16	-	TRBV7-7	TRBD2	TGTGCTAGCAGTTGGGGACTAGCGGGAGGAGACAATGAGCAGTTCTTC	CASSWGLAGGDNEQFF
TRBJ1-2	15	-	TRBV5-8	TRBD1	TGTGCCAGCAGCAGAAAAACAGGGGTGTTATATGGCTACACCTTC	CASSRKTGVLYGYTF
TRBJ2-7	14	-	TRBV3-1/TRBV3-2	-	TGTGCCAGCAGCCGGGAAGGGGTGGTCTACGAGCAGTACTTC	CASSREGVVYEQYF
TRBJ1-3	14	-	TRBV28	TRBD1	TGTGCCAGCAGTCCAGGGGGCCCCGGAAACACCATATATTTT	CASSPGGPGNTIYF
TRBJ2-7	14	-	TRBV9	-	TGTGCCAGCAGCCGAATGGGGGGATCCTACGAGCAGTACTTC	CASSRMGGSYEQYF
TRBJ1-5	15	-	TRBV7-8	-	TGTGCCAGCAGCTTATCTACAGGGCCCAATCAGCCCCAGCATTTT	CASSLSTGPNQPQHF
TRBJ2-7	15	-	TRBV9	-	TGTGCCAGCAGCCCCCAACCTAGCGCCATCTACGAGCAGTACTTC	CASSPQPSAIYEQYF
TRBJ2-1	14	-	TRBV6-5	TRBD2	TGTGCCAGCGTTAGGGCGGGGGGGCGGAATGAGCAGTTCTTC	CASVRAGGRNEQFF
TRBJ1-3	13	-	TRBV5-1	TRBD1	TGCGCCAGCAGCGCGGACAGGGCGGACACCATATATTTT	CASSADRADTIYF
TRBJ2-7	15	few	TRBV6-6	-	TGTGCCAGCAGTTACAGCGGCAGGCGAAGGGACGAGCAGTACTTC	CASSYSGRRRDEQYF
TRBJ1-1	14	few	TRBV5-1	-	TGCGCCAGCAGCCCCCTGCCTGGGAGCACTGAAGCTTTCTTT	CASSPLPGSTEAFF
TRBJ2-7	15	-	TRBV6-5	TRBD1	TGTGCCAGCAGTCGACCGGGACAGGCCTCCTACGAGCAGTACTTC	CASSRPGQASYEQYF
TRBJ2-7	13	-	TRBV7-9	TRBD2	TGTGCCAGCAGCCCGGGAGGTCCCTACGAGCAGTACTTC	CASSPGGPYEQYF
TRBJ2-5	17	-	TRBV18	TRBD2	TGTGCCAGCTCACGGTTAGCCGCGACTAGCGGGAGTGAGACCCAGTACTTC	CASSRLAATSGSETQYF
TRBJ1-5	14	-	TRBV6-5	-	TGTGCCAGCAGCCCCAGGGGCAGCAATCAGCCCCAGCATTTT	CASSPRGSNQPQHF
TRBJ2-7	14	-	TRBV7-8	TRBD2	TGTGCCAGCAGCTCCGGGACTAGCGCCCACGAGCAGTACTTC	CASSSGTSAHEQYF
TRBJ1-2	13	few	TRBV7-9	-	TGTGCCAGCAGCTTAAGTAGCTCAGGGGTGGAGGCGTTC	CASSLSSSGVEAF
TRBJ2-7	13	-	TRBV5-4	-	TGTGCCAGCAGCTTGCCGGGTACAGGCGAGCAGTACTTC	CASSLPGTGEQYF
TRBJ2-1	15	-	TRBV7-2	TRBD2	TGTGCCAGCAGCTTAAGTAGCGGGACAAGAAATGAGCAGTTCTTC	CASSLSSGTRNEQFF
TRBJ2-3	15	-	TRBV5-1	-	TGCGCCAGCAGTCCAGGGGGGATGGGCACAGATACGCAGTATTTT	CASSPGGMGTDTQYF
TRBJ2-7	15	-	TRBV5-5	TRBD2	TGTGCCAGCAGCTTAACACGGACTAGCGAATACGAGCAGTACTTC	CASSLTRTSEYEQYF
TRBJ1-1	13	once	TRBV6-2/TRBV6-3	-	TGTGCCAGCAGTTTATCACAGAACACTGAAGCTTTCTTT	CASSLSQNTEAFF
TRBJ2-1	16	-	TRBV28	-	TGTGCCAGCAGTTCCGCGGGACTCCAAAGTTACAATGAGCAGTTCTTC	CASSSAGLQSYNEQFF
TRBJ2-3	14	-	TRBV30	TRBD2	TGTGCCTGGGGGAGATCCGGGAGGGGAGATACGCAGTATTTT	CAWGRSGRGDTQYF
TRBJ1-1	14	-	TRBV2	TRBD1	TGTGCCAGCAGTTACAGGGGGCGTAACACTGAAGCTTTCTTT	CASSYRGRNTEAFF
TRBJ2-7	15	-	TRBV2	-	TGTGCCAGCAGGACCGGAGGCTCCAACTCCTACGAGCAGTACTTC	CASRTGGSNSYEQYF
TRBJ1-6	12	few	TRBV3-1/TRBV3-2	-	TGTGCCAGCAGCCAATCTAGAGAGGCCCTCCACTTT	CASSQSREALHF
TRBJ2-7	13	-	TRBV3-1/TRBV3-2	-	TGTGCCAGCAGCCAAGGATGGCGGGGAGAGCAGTACTTC	CASSQGWRGEQYF
TRBJ1-2	13	-	TRBV29-1	TRBD1	TGCAGCGCAGGGGGTCAAACTAACTATGGCTACACCTTC	CSAGGQTNYGYTF
TRBJ1-2	12	-	TRBV30	-	TGTGCCTGGGCCTTCCGGGTCGCAGGCTACACCTTC	CAWAFRVAGYTF
TRBJ1-2	13	-	TRBV2	TRBD1	TGTGCCAGCACGACAGGGTCCGGATATGGCTACACCTTC	CASTTGSGYGYTF
TRBJ2-5	13	-	TRBV6-5	TRBD1	TGTGCCAGCTCAGGGACAGGGGTTGGGACCCAGTACTTC	CASSGTGVGTQYF
TRBJ1-1	16	-	TRBV6-1	TRBD1	TGTGCCAGCAGTGAATTTCAGGGGGCTATGAACACTGAAGCTTTCTTT	CASSEFQGAMNTEAFF
TRBJ2-7	18	-	TRBV27	-	TGTGCCAGCAGTTTAGCCCTCGCTCGAGGCAGAAACTCCTACGAGCAGTACTTC	CASSLALARGRNSYEQYF
TRBJ1-2	15	few	TRBV4-1	-	TGCGCCAGCAGCCAAGAGACAGCAAAGAACTATGGCTACACCTTC	CASSQETAKNYGYTF
TRBJ1-2	14	-	TRBV6-1	-	TGTGCCAGCAGTGAAGCGTGGGGAGACTATGGCTACACCTTC	CASSEAWGDYGYTF
TRBJ2-7	12	-	TRBV30	-	TGTGCCTCTATGGGTGGGGAGTACGAGCAGTACTTC	CASMGGEYEQYF
TRBJ2-2	14	-	TRBV7-9	TRBD2	TGTGCCAGCAGGCGACTAGCGGGATTCGGGGAGCTGTTTTTT	CASRRLAGFGELFF
TRBJ2-7	15	-	TRBV18	TRBD1	TGTGCCAGCTCATCGACCGGGACAGGGTTCCACGAGCAGTACTTC	CASSSTGTGFHEQYF
TRBJ1-4	18	-	TRBV2	-	TGTGCCAGCAGCCTAAAGGGGACCGGGACAACAGGAAATGAAAAACTGTTTTTT	CASSLKGTGTTGNEKLFF
TRBJ2-3	15	-	TRBV2	TRBD2	TGTGCCAGCAGTGGGGGGGGTGCATTCGCAGATACGCAGTATTTT	CASSGGGAFADTQYF
TRBJ2-7	13	-	TRBV7-9	-	TGTGCCAGCAGCTTAGAGGGGCCACGCGAGCAGTACTTC	CASSLEGPREQYF
TRBJ2-3	17	-	TRBV27	TRBD2	TGTGCCAGCAGTTCCCGGACTAGCGGGAGGGGAACAGATACGCAGTATTTT	CASSSRTSGRGTDTQYF